Listed below are T cell receptor beta chains from one sample, sequenced in a study of T-cell reconstitution after alpha-beta-depleted transplantation in children. One entry per CDR3 protein, called by TCRdb with MiXCR from the PCR reads. Of 190,000 or so distinct CDR3 sequences in the sample, approximately 6.6% are singletons; the top ten hold approximately 2.9%. The sample consisted of PBMCs from the stem cell graft donor, taken from the stem cell graft. These receptors originate from a human donor who donated a stem cell graft to a child with Wiskott-Aldrich syndrome. Both conserved end residues are part of each CDR3. The D gene is left open where the match is weak. Not every row has a clone size; where given, it reads once, few, many or a size class.

NA TRBJ1-6 many TRBV6-6 TGTGCCACCCCCCTTAAGAATTCACCCCTCCACTTT CATPLKNSPLHF
NA TRBJ2-3 many TRBV7-2 TGTGCCAGCAGCTTACTAGGGGGAGATAGCACAGATACGCAGTATTTT CASSLLGGDSTDTQYF
NA TRBJ1-1 NA TRBV5-1 TGCGCCAGCAGCTTGGCCCCAGGGAGGACGACTGAAGCTTTCTTT CASSLAPGRTTEAFF
TRBD2 TRBJ2-1 NA TRBV6-2/TRBV6-3 TGTGCCAGCAGCCGACTAAGGACTAGCGGGAGAGAGAATGAGCAGTTCTTC CASSRLRTSGRENEQFF
TRBD1 TRBJ1-2 many TRBV20-1 TGCAGTGCGGAACAGGGGGCTGGTGGCTACACCTTC CSAEQGAGGYTF
NA TRBJ1-3 many TRBV20-1 TGCAGTGCTAGCGACAGGATTTCTGGAAACACCATATATTTT CSASDRISGNTIYF
NA TRBJ1-5 many TRBV28 TGTGCCAGCAGTTTATATGGACAGCCCCAGCATTTT CASSLYGQPQHF
NA TRBJ2-1 many TRBV25-1 TGTGCCAGCAGTGACCCCACGGGGGGCCATGAGCAGTTCTTC CASSDPTGGHEQFF
NA TRBJ1-2 many TRBV7-9 TGTGCCAGCAGCTTAGGCCTGACAGAATTCTATGGCTACACCTTC CASSLGLTEFYGYTF
NA TRBJ2-6 few TRBV5-1 TGCGCCAGCTCCGGACCCTCTGGGGCCAACGTCCTGACTTTC CASSGPSGANVLTF
NA TRBJ1-1 few TRBV7-2 TGTGCCAGCAGCTTAGCGGGGGGTGCTGAAGCTTTCTTT CASSLAGGAEAFF
NA TRBJ1-6 many TRBV6-5 TGTGCCAGCAGTCCTCCGCCGACACCGGCAGATTCACCCCTCCACTTT CASSPPPTPADSPLHF
NA TRBJ1-5 many TRBV7-8 TGTGCCAGCAGCTACGACGCGGGGGGTAGATTCGATCAGCCCCAGCATTTT CASSYDAGGRFDQPQHF
NA TRBJ2-2 NA TRBV29-1 TGCAGCGTTCTCTCTGCAGTCACCGGGGAGCTGTTTTTT CSVLSAVTGELFF
NA TRBJ1-4 few TRBV5-1 TGCGCCAGCAGCTTGGTGGGCGGAACTAATGAAAAACTGTTTTTT CASSLVGGTNEKLFF
NA TRBJ2-5 many TRBV3-1 TGTGCCAGCACCTTTGACCAATCGATAGGAGGGACCCAGTACTTC CASTFDQSIGGTQYF
TRBD2 TRBJ2-3 many TRBV12-3/TRBV12-4 TGTGCCAGCAGTTTGGCGGGAGGGCTGACAGATACGCAGTATTTT CASSLAGGLTDTQYF
NA TRBJ1-3 few TRBV28 TGTGCCAGCAGTCTAAGATCCAGTGGAAACACCATATATTTT CASSLRSSGNTIYF
NA TRBJ1-5 NA TRBV30 TGTGCCTGGAGTGAGAGTAGCAATCAGCCCCAGCATTTT CAWSESSNQPQHF
NA TRBJ1-1 few TRBV29-1 TGCAGCGTGGGGGGGAATTTTTTGGGTTTGAACACTGAAGCTTTCTTT CSVGGNFLGLNTEAFF